Following are 11 T cell receptor beta chains from one sample sequenced in a study of blood T cell repertoires in COVID-19 (dated by TCRdb to 2018 to 2020). To prepare the library, the immunoSEQ multiplex PCR assay was applied. TCRdb took over this immuneACCESS table, retaining in-frame rearrangements with V and J assigned. Such tables are incomplete; in checked studies, under half of the missing clones stem from an unresolved V gene, and the remainder is unexplained. In this sample the table shows hundreds of thousands of clones, roughly four fifths of which occur a single time. Over 7.5% of the sample is in the top ten clones. The sample taken for sequencing was peripheral blood. The receptors derive from a man older than 75 with acute or convalescent COVID-19.

This clone was counted a single time. The chain uses TRBV2 and TRBJ2-3; D is uncertain. V was shortened by 6 bases and J by 3 bases, with 7 bases between the two germline ends. Germline CDR1 and CDR2: SNHLY and FYNNEI. CDR3 length: 12 amino acids. The CDR3, as DNA: TGTGCCAGCAGCGCCGGTACAGATACGCAGTATTTT. Residues: CASSAGTDTQYF.

The V and J genes are TRBV7-2 and TRBJ1-3; possible D gene TRBD1, 6 bases. CDR1 and CDR2 from the germline V gene are SGHTA and FQGNSA. The length of the CDR3 is 17 residues. Between the trimmed V and J ends, which lost 1 base and 0 bases, there was a span of 13 bases. The CDR3 protein is CASSLGIRDTSGNTIYF. CDR3 sequence (DNA): TGTGCCAGCAGCTTAGGGATCAGGGACACCTCTGGAAACACCATATATTTT.

V gene TRBV19 combines with J gene TRBJ2-3; 8 bases are shared with TRBD2. This CDR3 is 15 amino acids long. V gave up 3 bases and J gave up 6 bases; unmatched junction bases: 8. The germline gives CDR1 LNHDA, CDR2 SQIVND (reference sequence). CDR3: CASSMEAGVRDTQYF. As DNA, the CDR3 is TGTGCCAGTAGTATGGAAGCGGGAGTCAGGGATACGCAGTATTTT.

The chain carries TRBV23-1 and TRBJ2-2; the match to TRBD2 covers 10 bases. TRBV23-1 is an open reading frame whose function is uncertain. This CDR3 has 16 amino acids. V was clipped by 2 bases and J by 1 base; unmatched bases: 1. The CDR3, as DNA: TGCGCCAGCAGTCAAGGGACTAGCGAGAACACCGGGGAGCTGTTTTTT. Translating it yields CASSQGTSENTGELFF.

Only one count was recorded for this clone. The genes are TRBV6-6 and TRBJ1-1; 9 bases are shared with TRBD1. Germline V lookup: CDR1 MNHNY, CDR2 SVGAGI (reference sequence). Trimming removed 6 bases from V and 4 bases from J; junction bases left unmatched: 9. CDR3 length: 15 residues. This CDR3 reads CASREPQGAATEAFF. In DNA, the CDR3 is TGTGCCAGCAGGGAACCACAGGGGGCCGCCACTGAAGCTTTCTTT.

This clone was found a few times. This chain connects TRBV10-3 to TRBJ1-6; D is ambiguous. The CDR3 is made up of 15 amino acids. The germline CDR1 and CDR2 sequences are ENHRY and SYGVKD. Trimming pared 8 bases from V and 0 bases from J, leaving 11 bases between. CDR3 DNA sequence: TGTGCCATCCGGGGTGGGAGCTCCTATAATTCACCCCTCCACTTT. It codes for CAIRGGSSYNSPLHF.

The chain joins TRBV18 to TRBJ2-1; 7 nucleotides match TRBD1. There are 14 residues in the CDR3. V was clipped by 4 bases and J by 5 bases; unmatched bases: 5. Germline V gene lookup returns CDR1 KGHSH and CDR2 LQKENI. Here the CDR3 DNA reads TGTGCCAGCTCACGGACCGGGACAGACAATGAGCAGTTCTTC. The encoded protein is CASSRTGTDNEQFF.

The J gene is TRBJ1-4, the V gene TRBV30, with 9 nucleotides matching TRBD1. CDR3 size: 17 residues. The junction had 12 bases not matched to a gene; V was cut back by 0 bases and J by 7 bases. Germline CDR1 and CDR2: GTSNPN and SVGIG (reference sequence). CDR3 amino acids: CAWSVGPGQGKGEKLFF. CDR3 sequence (DNA): TGTGCCTGGAGTGTCGGCCCGGGACAGGGCAAGGGTGAAAAACTGTTTTTT.

V usage is TRBV5-8 and J usage is TRBJ2-7; TRBD2 matches at 7 bases. Germline V CDR1 and CDR2: SGHTS, YDEGEE. This CDR3 has 13 residues. V dropped 7 bases and J dropped 4; count of bases not matched to a gene: 8. In DNA form, the CDR3 reads TGTGCCAGCTGGGGGAGGGGCCGATACGAGCAGTACTTC. Residues: CASWGRGRYEQYF.

This chain connects TRBV2 to TRBJ2-7, with D unclear. There are 14 residues in the CDR3. Deletions cut 3 bases from V and 0 bases from J, with 9 bases between. CDR1 is SNHLY, CDR2 FYNNEI, per germline. The CDR3, as DNA: TGTGCCAGCAGTGACGCCCCCAGCTCCTACGAGCAGTACTTC. Translating it yields CASSDAPSSYEQYF. Full variable domain (remainder filled in from reference TRBV2 and TRBJ2-7): EPEVTQTPSHQVTQMGQEVILRCVPISNHLYFYWYRQILGQKVEFLVSFYNNEISEKSEIFDDQFSVERPDGSNFTLKIRSTKLEDSAMYFCASSDAPSSYEQYFGPGTRLTVT.

This chain uses TRBV7-9 with TRBJ2-5, with D possibly being TRBD1 (6 bases). Germline loops: CDR1 SEHNR, CDR2 FQNEAQ (reference sequence). With 1 base removed from V and 5 bases from J, the gap between germline ends came to 17 bases. The CDR3 contains 16 residues. For the CDR3, the DNA is TGTGCCAGCAGCTTAGTAGGCGGCAGGGGATTGGAGACCCAGTACTTC. Translated: CASSLVGGRGLETQYF.